The 5 T cell receptor beta chains given below trace back to one sample, sequenced in a study of cytomegalovirus exposure and HLA in healthy donors. Researchers ran the PCR with 60 Vbeta and 13 Jbeta primers. TCRdb keeps only in-frame clones here, not all; method: immunoSEQ multiplex PCR. Of 110,000 to 150,000 clones detected, about three quarters appear once; the ten largest clones hold 1.5% to 2%. The sample taken for sequencing was PBMCs. All receptors derive from a female donor in good health and CMV-seronegative.

This clone was observed a few times. The chain employs TRBV5-4 and TRBJ1-1; 8 bases align to TRBD1. CDR1 is SGHNT and CDR2 is YYREEE in the germline V gene (reference sequence). With V trimmed by 0 bases and J by 1 base, 2 bases remained unmatched. This CDR3 has 15 residues. CDR3 DNA sequence: TGTGCCAGCAGCTTGGCGACAGGGGCGAACACTGAAGCTTTCTTT. Residues: CASSLATGANTEAFF.

The chain is built from TRBV5-6 and TRBJ1-1, with 12 nucleotides matching TRBD1. There are 18 residues in the CDR3. The germline V gene has CDR1 SGHDT and CDR2 YYEEEE. With V trimmed by 0 bases and J by 4 bases, 10 bases remained unmatched. Here the CDR3 DNA reads TGTGCCAGCAGCTTGGGGCGGGACAGGGGGCTTGGGGGCACTGAAGCTTTCTTT. It translates to CASSLGRDRGLGGTEAFF. The whole variable domain, remainder taken from reference TRBV5-6 and TRBJ1-1, is DAGVTQSPTHLIKTRGQQVTLRCSPKSGHDTVSWYQQALGQGPQFIFQYYEEEERQRGNFPDRFSGHQFPNYSSELNVNALLLGDSALYLCASSLGRDRGLGGTEAFFGQGTRLTVV.

The rearrangement uses TRBV11-2 and TRBJ2-1; D possibly corresponds to TRBD2 (7 bases). The CDR3 totals 14 residues. V gave up 0 bases and J gave up 10 bases, with 13 bases separating them. Germline V gene lookup returns CDR1 SGHAT and CDR2 FQNNGV. In nucleotides, the CDR3 is TGTGCCAGCAGCTTAGAGGGGGGGGCGGGGGAGCAGTTCTTC. Its translation is CASSLEGGAGEQFF. The full variable domain, rest sourced from reference TRBV11-2 and TRBJ2-1, is EAGVAQSPRYKIIEKRQSVAFWCNPISGHATLYWYQQILGQGPKLLIQFQNNGVVDDSQLPKDRFSAERLKGVDSTLKIQPAKLEDSAVYLCASSLEGGAGEQFFGPGTRLTVL.

The sample holds one count of this clone. The J gene is TRBJ1-1, the V gene TRBV29-1, with TRBD1 identical over 7 bases. CDR3 size: 13 residues. Germline V gene sequence: CDR1 SQVTM, CDR2 ANQGSEA. The junction had 4 bases not matched to a gene; V was cut back by 5 bases and J by 1 base. DNA of the CDR3: TGCAGCGTTCGGACAGGAGAGAACACTGAAGCTTTCTTT. This encodes CSVRTGENTEAFF.

This chain uses TRBV30 with TRBJ1-1; 9 bases line up with TRBD1. With 8 bases clipped from V and 3 bases from J, the junction kept 16 bases outside the gene matches. Germline CDR1 reads GTSNPN; CDR2 reads SVGIG (reference sequence). The length of the CDR3 is 16 residues. The CDR3 DNA reads as TGTGCCGGCCAACAGGGGGCGCTTTTTAGGGACACTGAAGCTTTCTTT. This translates into CAGQQGALFRDTEAFF.